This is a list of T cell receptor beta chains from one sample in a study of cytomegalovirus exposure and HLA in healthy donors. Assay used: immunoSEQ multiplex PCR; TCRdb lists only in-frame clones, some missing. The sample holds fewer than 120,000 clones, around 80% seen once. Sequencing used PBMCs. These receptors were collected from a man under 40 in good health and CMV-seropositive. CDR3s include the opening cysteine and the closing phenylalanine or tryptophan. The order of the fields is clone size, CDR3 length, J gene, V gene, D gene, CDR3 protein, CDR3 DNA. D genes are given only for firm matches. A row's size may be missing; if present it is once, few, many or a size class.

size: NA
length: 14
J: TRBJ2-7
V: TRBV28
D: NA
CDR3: CASRVGTPGAEQYF
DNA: TGTGCCAGCAGGGTTGGGACACCCGGCGCCGAGCAGTACTTC

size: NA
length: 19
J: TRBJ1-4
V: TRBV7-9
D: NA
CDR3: CASSAPTSPGAATNEKLFF
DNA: TGTGCCAGCTCCGCCCCCACTAGCCCCGGCGCCGCAACTAATGAAAAACTGTTTTTT

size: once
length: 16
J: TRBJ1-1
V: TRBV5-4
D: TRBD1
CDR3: CASSPGTGAMNTEAFF
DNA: TGTGCCAGCAGCCCCGGGACAGGGGCAATGAACACTGAAGCTTTCTTT

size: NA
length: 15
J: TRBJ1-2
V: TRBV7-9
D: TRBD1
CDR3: CASSPGTGAGDGYTF
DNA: TGTGCCAGCAGCCCCGGGACAGGCGCCGGCGATGGCTACACCTTC

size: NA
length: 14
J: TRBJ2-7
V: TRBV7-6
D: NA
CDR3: CASSPSAPPYEQYF
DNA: TGTGCCAGCAGCCCTAGTGCACCCCCCTACGAGCAGTACTTC

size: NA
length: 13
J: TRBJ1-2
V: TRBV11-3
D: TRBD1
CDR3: CASSFTTGDGYTF
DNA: TGTGCCAGCAGCTTTACGACAGGGGATGGCTACACCTTC

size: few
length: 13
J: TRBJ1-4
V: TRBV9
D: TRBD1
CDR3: CASSGTGNEKLFF
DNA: TGTGCCAGCAGCGGGACAGGAAATGAAAAACTGTTTTTT

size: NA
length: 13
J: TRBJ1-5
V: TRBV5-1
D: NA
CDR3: CASSFDTNQPQHF
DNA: TGCGCCAGCAGCTTCGACACTAATCAGCCCCAGCATTTT

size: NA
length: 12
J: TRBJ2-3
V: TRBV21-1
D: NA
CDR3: CARLSGGTTQYF
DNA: TGTGCCCGCCTATCAGGGGGAACTACGCAGTATTTT

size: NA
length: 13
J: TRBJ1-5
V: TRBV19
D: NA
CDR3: CASSPDLYQPQHF
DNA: TGTGCCAGTAGTCCAGATCTTTATCAGCCCCAGCATTTT

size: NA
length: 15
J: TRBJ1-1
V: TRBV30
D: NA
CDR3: CAWRRWGTGNTEAFF
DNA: TGTGCCTGGAGGCGGTGGGGCACAGGGAACACTGAAGCTTTCTTT

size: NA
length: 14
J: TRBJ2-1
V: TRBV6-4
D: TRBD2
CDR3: CASSDGLAGNEQFF
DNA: TGTGCCAGCAGTGACGGACTAGCGGGGAATGAGCAGTTCTTC